This TCR beta chain was captured in a study of T cell responses to AZD1222 COVID-19 vaccine. Whole-study findings and limits: Donors, mostly white British, included more females; clonal diversity was possibly underestimated. No repertoire was sampled before or during the peak T cell response, only after it. The span of vaccine-associated CD4 TCRs extended across spike, with dominance at 160-218 and 743-854.

For this clone: Its antigen remains unidentified.

The V and J ends lost 5 bases and 2 bases respectively, with 12 bases between them. This CDR3 is 14 amino acids long. Germline values: CDR1 LNHDA, CDR2 SQIVND (reference sequence). Measured with immunoSEQ multiplex PCR; TCRdb has only the in-frame clones, and not every one. Altogether roughly 200,000 clones are present, almost 90% being singletons, with the ten largest covering about 7.2%. The receptor comes from an adult in good health. The sample was peripheral blood, taken on day 0 of AZD1222 vaccination. This chain links TRBV19 with TRBJ2-5, with a weak D call TRBD1 (5 bases). The CDR3 bases are TGTGCCAGTAGTCGGGCGGACAAACAAGAGACCCAGTACTTC. Protein product: CASSRADKQETQYF.